The rows below give T cell receptor beta chains drawn from one sample of a study of control samples from healthy donors and cancer patients. Profiled with immunoSEQ multiplex PCR; TCRdb holds only in-frame clones, not every one. Of 150,000 or so clones detected, 80% to 95% appear once; the ten largest clones hold over 3.5%. The specimen was blood. Receptors originate from a woman aged 55-69 years in good health. The CDR3 runs from the conserved cysteine through the conserved F or W. The D gene is left open where the match is weak. Clone size is shown for a subset of rows, as once, few, many or a class of expanded clone.

>TRBJ2-7|-|TRBV20-1|-
TGCAGTGCTAGGAGACTCCACGAGCAGTACTTC
CSARRLHEQYF
>TRBJ2-7|once|TRBV6-2/TRBV6-3|TRBD2
TGTGCCAGCAGTTCTACTAGCGGGGGAGTCTCCTACGAGCAGTACTTC
CASSSTSGGVSYEQYF
>TRBJ1-1|-|TRBV10-3|-
TGTGCCATCAGTTCCAGAGGAACGAACACTGAAGCTTTCTTT
CAISSRGTNTEAFF
>TRBJ2-3|-|TRBV5-4|TRBD2
TGTGCCAGCAGCTTGTGGGCGGGGGGAGGCACAGATACGCAGTATTTT
CASSLWAGGGTDTQYF
>TRBJ2-7|-|TRBV7-2|-
TGTGCCAGCAGCCCTCAACGGGGGCAGTACGAGCAGTACTTC
CASSPQRGQYEQYF
>TRBJ2-3|-|TRBV14|TRBD2
TGTGCCAGCAGCCAATTTAGCGGGGGATCGGATACGCAGTATTTT
CASSQFSGGSDTQYF
>TRBJ2-2|-|TRBV30|-
TGTGCCTGGAGTTTAGGACCGAACACCGGGGAGCTGTTTTTT
CAWSLGPNTGELFF
>TRBJ1-1|once|TRBV5-5|-
TGTGCCAGCAGCCAATTTGGGGGCCTTCTGAACACTGAAGCTTTCTTT
CASSQFGGLLNTEAFF
>TRBJ2-7|-|TRBV21-1|-
TGTGCCAGCAGCAAAAAAAGGGGACTAGCGGGCTTGGCCCGGGAGCAGTACTTC
CASSKKRGLAGLAREQYF
>TRBJ2-5|-|TRBV2|TRBD2
TGTGCCAGCAGTCAGCTAGCGGGGGGGTCCTATCAGGCAGAGACCCAGTACTTC
CASSQLAGGSYQAETQYF
>TRBJ2-1|-|TRBV6-4|TRBD2
TGTGCCAGCTCCGCGGGTAGCAGCGGGGGGAGGAATGAGCAGTTCTTC
CASSAGSSGGRNEQFF
>TRBJ1-5|-|TRBV7-2|-
TGTGCCAGCAGCTTCCAGGGCGGTAATCAGCCCCAGCATTTT
CASSFQGGNQPQHF
>TRBJ2-7|-|TRBV7-2|-
TGTGCCAGCAGCTTAGGGGCGGGGAGTAACTACGAGCAGTACTTC
CASSLGAGSNYEQYF
>TRBJ1-2|once|TRBV5-4|-
TGTGCCAGCAGCTTGGGTACAGTAGCTAACTATGGCTACACCTTC
CASSLGTVANYGYTF
>TRBJ2-1|-|TRBV5-6|-
TGTGCCAGCAGCTCCCCTAGCTCCTACAATGAGCAGTTCTTC
CASSSPSSYNEQFF
>TRBJ1-2|-|TRBV10-3|-
TGTGCCATCAGCCGCAAATTGGGGGAGGAGGGTGGCTACACCTTC
CAISRKLGEEGGYTF
>TRBJ2-7|-|TRBV20-1|-
TGCAGTGCTAGGGGGGAGTACGAGCAGTACTTC
CSARGEYEQYF
>TRBJ1-1|-|TRBV19|-
TGTGCCAGTAGTATAATCCGGGAGAACACTGAAGCTTTCTTT
CASSIIRENTEAFF
>TRBJ1-1|-|TRBV7-2|-
TGTGCCAGCAGCTTACCGACCGGGTCGGGGAACACTGAAGCTTTCTTT
CASSLPTGSGNTEAFF
>TRBJ2-3|-|TRBV7-9|-
TGTGCCAGCAGCTTAGTGAGGGGGAGCACAGATACGCAGTATTTT
CASSLVRGSTDTQYF
>TRBJ1-5|-|TRBV4-3|-
TGCGCCAGCAGCGAAGGAGGAGGGTACAATCAGCCCCAGCATTTT
CASSEGGGYNQPQHF
>TRBJ1-1|-|TRBV5-1|-
TGCGCCAGCAGCTGGACAGCGAACACTGAAGCTTTCTTT
CASSWTANTEAFF
>TRBJ2-5|once|TRBV6-6|-
TGTGCCAGCAGTTACTCGTCTGAGACCCAGTACTTC
CASSYSSETQYF
>TRBJ2-7|-|TRBV6-5|TRBD1
TGTGCCAGCAGTAGCCGAACAGGGGCTCGGGAGCAGTACTTC
CASSSRTGAREQYF
>TRBJ1-5|-|TRBV18|-
TGTGCCAGCTCATCCCATCCACAGGCTAGCAATCAGCCCCAGCATTTT
CASSSHPQASNQPQHF
>TRBJ1-3|-|TRBV5-1|-
TGCGCCAGCAGCGAACGCCCGGGGGGAAGTGGAAACACCATATATTTT
CASSERPGGSGNTIYF
>TRBJ2-7|-|TRBV6-1|-
TGTGCCAGCAGTGATTTGGGGGGCCCCTACGAGCAGTACTTC
CASSDLGGPYEQYF
>TRBJ1-5|-|TRBV19|TRBD1
TGTGCCAGTAGTAGACAAACAGGGGCCCGACATCAGCCCCAGCATTTT
CASSRQTGARHQPQHF
>TRBJ1-1|-|TRBV12-5|-
TGTGCTAGTGGTTTGACCAGGGGCCCTGAAGCTTTCTTT
CASGLTRGPEAFF
>TRBJ1-1|-|TRBV11-2|TRBD1
TGTGCCAGCAGCTCGTCAGGGGGGGGTGGCACTGAAGCTTTCTTT
CASSSSGGGGTEAFF
>TRBJ1-4|-|TRBV5-6|-
TGTGCCAGCAGCGTCCTAGGGGCTAGAGAAAAACTGTTTTTT
CASSVLGAREKLFF
>TRBJ1-5|-|TRBV19|-
TGTGCCAGTAGTACACTCCACTCCGCAGATAGCAATCAGCCCCAGCATTTT
CASSTLHSADSNQPQHF